This is a list of T cell receptor beta chains from one sample in a study of blood T cell repertoires in COVID-19. Method: immunoSEQ multiplex PCR; TCRdb's copy keeps in-frame clones and lacks some. The sample records more than 100,000 clones, over 80% being singletons. Material for sequencing was peripheral blood. All receptors come from a man in his forties or fifties with active COVID-19. CDR3s leave out the opening cysteine and the closing phenylalanine or tryptophan. D genes are given only for firm matches.

J | V | D | CDR3
TRBJ2-1 | TRBV14 | TRBD1 | ASSQRPGQGSSYNEQF
TRBJ2-3 | TRBV6-5 | TRBD2 | ASSRAGNTDTQY
TRBJ2-7 | TRBV12-3/TRBV12-4 | TRBD1 | ASSRTGGYEQY
TRBJ2-1 | TRBV27 | TRBD2 | ASRYPSGPNEQF
TRBJ1-1 | TRBV7-8 | TRBD1 | ASSKTRDRDTEAF
TRBJ1-1 | TRBV18 | NA | ASFGAGVNTEAF
TRBJ1-4 | TRBV6-6 | TRBD1 | ASSPFWDRGQNEKLF
TRBJ2-2 | TRBV7-3 | TRBD1 | ASSTGQGNTGELF
TRBJ2-1 | TRBV12-3/TRBV12-4 | NA | ASSFSREGEQF
TRBJ2-1 | TRBV5-1 | NA | ASTGGAGLFGPSYNEQF
TRBJ2-7 | TRBV6-2/TRBV6-3 | TRBD2 | ASSYRSGVY
TRBJ2-1 | TRBV4-1 | TRBD2 | ASSQAELGTIHYNEQF
TRBJ1-3 | TRBV6-5 | NA | ASRSYRVSGNTIY
TRBJ2-7 | TRBV5-1 | TRBD2 | ASSLKQAGGSYEQY
TRBJ1-5 | TRBV3-1/TRBV3-2 | TRBD1 | ASSIGTDKNQPQH
TRBJ1-2 | TRBV5-5 | NA | ASSVSQGGSKGYT
TRBJ2-2 | TRBV30 | NA | AWSDEAWAGELF
TRBJ1-4 | TRBV6-2/TRBV6-3 | NA | ASSFRDYEKLF
TRBJ1-5 | TRBV7-2 | TRBD1 | ASSARQGSSNQPQH
TRBJ1-2 | TRBV19 | NA | ASSIREGSGYT
TRBJ1-1 | TRBV30 | NA | AWAKGVSNTEAF
TRBJ1-6 | TRBV5-4 | TRBD1 | ASSLGTGGSYNSPLH
TRBJ2-3 | TRBV7-8 | NA | ASRANTDTQY
TRBJ2-5 | TRBV11-2 | NA | ASNFPEGGQETQY
TRBJ1-5 | TRBV27 | NA | ASSKEGISNQPQH
TRBJ1-2 | TRBV9 | NA | ASSETARYGYT
TRBJ1-2 | TRBV15 | TRBD1 | ATSRPDGTADVEIYGYT
TRBJ1-2 | TRBV7-8 | NA | ASLRGRTAPLNYGYT
TRBJ2-3 | TRBV7-2 | TRBD1 | ASSWTGSADTQY
TRBJ1-2 | TRBV21-1 | NA | ASSTLST
TRBJ2-3 | TRBV10-3 | NA | AMWGAGSDRARTDTQY
TRBJ2-1 | TRBV6-5 | TRBD2 | ASSYSGLAGINEQF
TRBJ2-3 | TRBV5-4 | TRBD2 | ASSLAHLAGGTDTQY
TRBJ1-5 | TRBV6-1 | NA | ASSEQGHQPQH
TRBJ1-1 | TRBV5-4 | NA | ASSRGLERANTEAF
TRBJ1-3 | TRBV25-1 | TRBD1 | ASRGGQGVSGNTIY
TRBJ1-6 | TRBV7-2 | NA | ASSLGQINSPLH
TRBJ1-5 | TRBV4-2 | NA | ASSQVQGMGNQPQH